These 18 T cell receptor beta chains were all obtained from the same sample, sequenced in a study of T cells in localized non-small cell lung cancer. Clones were sequenced by immunoSEQ multiplex PCR, and TCRdb holds only the in-frame ones, with some missing. The sample has over 2,000 clones, about a quarter seen once. The sequencing here drew on normal lung tissue next to the tumor, taken before any cancer treatment. Receptors originate from a male donor aged 60 or older with stage II lung adenocarcinoma.

The chain uses TRBV29-1 and TRBJ2-5; D is ambiguous. CDR1 is SQVTM and CDR2 is ANQGSEA in the germline V gene. The length of the CDR3 is 12 residues. The CDR3, as DNA: TGCAGTAGCTGGGCGGTAGAAGAGACCCAGTACTTC. Translating it yields CSSWAVEETQYF.

The chain recombines TRBV6-8 with TRBJ1-6, with 8 bases fitting TRBD1. This CDR3 is built from 15 residues. Looked up from germline, CDR1 is MNHGY and CDR2 is SAAAGT. The ends lost 6 bases at V and 5 bases at J; junction bases unmatched: 6. The CDR3 region is CASRIGQGDNSPLHF. Written as DNA, the CDR3 is TGTGCCAGCAGAATCGGACAGGGCGATAATTCACCCCTCCACTTT.

The genes are TRBV19 and TRBJ1-3, with unresolved D. Germline assignment: CDR1 LNHDA and CDR2 SQIVND (reference sequence). With 6 bases removed from V and 2 bases from J, the gap between germline ends came to 11 bases. The CDR3 has 14 amino acids. The CDR3 coding sequence is TGTGCCAGTAGAAAGAACGGGGCTGGAAACACCATATATTTT. As protein: CASRKNGAGNTIYF.

The chain couples TRBV11-3 to TRBJ2-1; 10 bases are shared with TRBD1. This CDR3 spans 15 amino acids. V lost 4 bases and J lost 7; bases outside the gene matches: 7. The V gene's germline CDR1 is SGHNT and CDR2 YENEEA. The CDR3: CASSSGQGVTNEQFF. CDR3 nucleotides: TGTGCCAGCAGCTCCGGACAGGGGGTAACTAATGAGCAGTTCTTC. The full variable domain, with the rest looked up from reference TRBV11-3 and TRBJ2-1, is EAGVVQSPRYKIIEKKQPVAFWCNPISGHNTLYWYLQNLGQGPELLIRYENEEAVDDSQLPKDRFSAERLKGVDSTLKIQPAELGDSAVYLCASSSGQGVTNEQFFGPGTRLTVL.

In its sample, this clone ranks as large (0.1 to 1%). V usage is TRBV11-3 and J usage is TRBJ1-1; D possibly corresponds to TRBD1 (6 bases). V was pared by 5 bases and J by 6 bases, with 19 bases between. The CDR3 is 15 amino acids. In germline, CDR1 is SGHNT, CDR2 YENEEA. CDR3 protein: CASSRGAGLSSEAFF. The CDR3 coding sequence is TGTGCCAGCAGCCGGGGGGCAGGGCTTTCGTCTGAAGCTTTCTTT.

The V gene is TRBV7-7, the J gene TRBJ1-2, with 9 bases that match TRBD1. The ends lost 7 bases at V and 7 bases at J; junction bases unmatched: 10. The CDR3 is 14 amino acids. Germline assignment: CDR1 SSHAT and CDR2 FNYEAQ (reference sequence). CDR3 sequence reads: CASNYGQGSFGYTF. The CDR3 coding sequence is TGTGCCAGCAACTATGGACAGGGGTCGTTTGGCTACACCTTC. Using reference TRBV7-7 and TRBJ1-2 for the parts outside the CDR3, the full variable domain is GAGVSQSPRYKVTKRGQDVTLRCDPISSHATLYWYQQALGQGPEFLTYFNYEAQPDKSGLPSDRFSAERPEGSISTLTIQRTEQRDSAMYRCASNYGQGSFGYTFGSGTRLTVV.

This clone has just a few counts. The rearrangement links TRBV7-7 to TRBJ2-1; 12 bases are a match to TRBD2. Germline values: CDR1 SSHAT, CDR2 FNYEAQ (reference sequence). J gave up 6 bases and V 3 bases, and 6 bases lay outside the gene matches. This CDR3 is 16 amino acids long. DNA for the CDR3: TGTGCCAGCAGCTTTAGACTAGCGGGGGTCTTCAATGAGCAGTTCTTC. Translation gives CASSFRLAGVFNEQFF. The full variable domain, completed using reference TRBV7-7 and TRBJ2-1, is GAGVSQSPRYKVTKRGQDVTLRCDPISSHATLYWYQQALGQGPEFLTYFNYEAQPDKSGLPSDRFSAERPEGSISTLTIQRTEQRDSAMYRCASSFRLAGVFNEQFFGPGTRLTVL.

V gene TRBV11-3 combines with J gene TRBJ2-3; 8 bases agree with TRBD2. V lost 6 bases to trimming and J lost 0 bases; unmatched junction nucleotides: 8. The germline V gene has CDR1 SGHNT and CDR2 YENEEA. The CDR3 loop spans 16 amino acids. The CDR3 is CASRASLAASTDTQYF. CDR3 coding DNA: TGTGCCAGCAGGGCTTCACTAGCGGCGAGCACAGATACGCAGTATTTT.

V and J are TRBV29-1 and TRBJ1-3; weak D call: TRBD1 (6 bases). There are 15 residues in the CDR3. Germline-derived CDR1 and CDR2 are SQVTM and ANQGSEA. The V gene lost 2 bases and the J gene lost 3 bases, with 14 bases spanning the gap. CDR3 in DNA: TGCAGCGTTGAAAACAGGGCGAGGTTTGGAAACACCATATATTTT. Translating gives CSVENRARFGNTIYF.

CDR3 loop: CSVEEEGPLSYNEQFF. The CDR3 coding sequence is TGCAGCGTTGAAGAGGAGGGGCCCCTCTCCTACAATGAGCAGTTCTTC. The chain recombines TRBV29-1 with TRBJ2-1; perhaps TRBD2 as D (6 bases). The V end lost 0 bases, the J end lost 0 bases, and 12 bases lay between the germline ends. The germline gives CDR1 SQVTM, CDR2 ANQGSEA. This CDR3 is built from 16 residues.

The CDR3 nucleotides read TGTGCCAGTAGTCCAACAGGGGTTAGCACTGAAGCTTTCTTT. The encoded protein is CASSPTGVSTEAFF. J is TRBJ1-1 and V is TRBV19; 7 bases map to TRBD1. The V gene's germline CDR1 is LNHDA and CDR2 SQIVND (reference sequence). This CDR3 has 14 amino acids. The V and J ends lost 5 bases and 4 bases, in that order; junction bases with no gene match: 7.

This chain uses TRBV2 with TRBJ1-2, with 7 bases matching TRBD1. There are 12 residues in the CDR3. CDR1 SNHLY and CDR2 FYNNEI come from the germline V gene. The V segment lost 6 bases and the J segment 8 bases; nucleotides outside the gene matches: 6. The CDR3 coding sequence is TGTGCCAGCAGCTCGACAGGGCCCGGCTACACCTTC. The encoded protein is CASSSTGPGYTF.

This clone came up a few times. V is TRBV11-3 and J is TRBJ2-1; the D is unclear. Germline V gene data show CDR1 as SGHNT and CDR2 as YENEEA. V lost 5 bases, J lost 4 bases, and 15 bases lay in between. The CDR3 totals 15 residues. In nucleotides, the CDR3 is TGTGCCAGCAGCCCCGCCCTGGACCGGTACAATGAGCAGTTCTTC. Translation gives CASSPALDRYNEQFF.

This chain uses TRBV28 with TRBJ1-1; D is perhaps TRBD1 (5 bases). Germline loops: CDR1 MDHEN, CDR2 SYDVKM. The CDR3 totals 16 residues. V was cut by 2 bases and J by 1 base, with 14 bases left in between. DNA of the CDR3: TGTGCCAGCAGTTTAATCAGGGCCCTACCGAACACTGAAGCTTTCTTT. This sequence encodes CASSLIRALPNTEAFF.

This clone was seen a handful of times. The chain couples TRBV4-1 to TRBJ2-2; D is uncertain. The germline V gene encodes CDR1 MGHRA and CDR2 YSYEKL. With 6 bases removed from V and 1 base from J, the gap between germline ends came to 6 bases. The CDR3 has 13 amino acids. The CDR3 sequence: CASRDLNTGELFF. In nucleotides, the CDR3 is TGCGCCAGCAGAGACTTGAACACCGGGGAGCTGTTTTTT.

With regard to this clone: Sequence at one end of the junction differs from germline and may be a read error. This chain links TRBV15 with TRBJ2-5; 8 nucleotides line up with TRBD2. Per the germline V gene, CDR1 is LNHNV and CDR2 is YYDKDF (reference sequence). The CDR3 has 14 residues. The CDR3 DNA reads as TGTGCCAGCAGCGCCACTAGCGGACAAGAGACCCAGTACTTC. This sequence encodes CASSATSGQETQYF.

V gene TRBV29-1 combines with J gene TRBJ2-7; the D gene is possibly TRBD1 (6 bases). This CDR3 region has 12 residues. V was pared by 6 bases and J by 3 bases, with 12 bases between. Per the germline V gene, CDR1 is SQVTM and CDR2 is ANQGSEA. The CDR3: CSVTGQLYEQYF. The CDR3 DNA follows: TGCAGCGTGACGGGACAACTCTACGAGCAGTACTTC.

A few counts support this clone. This chain links TRBV11-3 with TRBJ2-7, with D unresolved. Trimming took off 2 bases at V and 7 bases at J, with 15 bases between the two ends. The CDR3 loop spans 14 amino acids. The germline V gene encodes CDR1 SGHNT and CDR2 YENEEA. The CDR3 spells CASSLTSYGLEQYF. CDR3 sequence (DNA): TGTGCCAGCAGCTTAACTTCTTACGGCCTGGAGCAGTACTTC.